This TCR beta chain was found in a study of T cell responses to AZD1222 COVID-19 vaccine. Study findings and constraints: Clonal diversity may have been underestimated in mostly white British donors. Researchers took repertoire samples only after the peak T cell response had come.

Recipients boosted at about 4 weeks or about 12 weeks are pooled. Profiling relied on immunoSEQ multiplex PCR, and the TCRdb table lists in-frame clones only, not all of them. The sample yields roughly 120,000 clones, 86% seen once. This CDR3 comprises 15 residues. CDR1 is LNHDA and CDR2 is SQIVND in the germline V gene (reference sequence). J gave up 1 base and V 6 bases, and 6 bases lay outside the gene matches. About this clone itself: Antigen specificity is unknown.

The chain links TRBV19 to TRBJ1-1; TRBD1 aligns across 9 bases. The specimen comprised peripheral blood, sampled 28 days after the second AZD1222 dose. This clonotype was obtained from an adult who received the AZD1222 COVID-19 vaccine. CDR3 region: CASRIQGAANTEAFF. For the CDR3, the DNA is TGTGCCAGTAGGATACAGGGGGCGGCGAACACTGAAGCTTTCTTT.